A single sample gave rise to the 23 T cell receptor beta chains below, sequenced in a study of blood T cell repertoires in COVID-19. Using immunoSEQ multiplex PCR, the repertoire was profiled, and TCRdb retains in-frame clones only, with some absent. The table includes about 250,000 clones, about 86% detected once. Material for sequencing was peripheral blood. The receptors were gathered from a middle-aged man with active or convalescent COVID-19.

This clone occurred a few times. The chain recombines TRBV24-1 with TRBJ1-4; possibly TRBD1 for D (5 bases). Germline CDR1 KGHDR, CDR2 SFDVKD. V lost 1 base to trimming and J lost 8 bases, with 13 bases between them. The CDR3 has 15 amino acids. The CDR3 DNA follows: TGTGCCACCAGTGATTTCACGCAGGGTAGAGAAAAACTGTTTTTT. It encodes CATSDFTQGREKLFF.

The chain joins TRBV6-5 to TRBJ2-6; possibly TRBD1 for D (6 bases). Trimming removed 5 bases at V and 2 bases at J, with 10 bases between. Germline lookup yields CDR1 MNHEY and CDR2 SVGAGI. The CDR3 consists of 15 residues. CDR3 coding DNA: TGTGCCAGCAGTCAACAGGGTGCTGGGGCCAACGTCCTGACTTTC. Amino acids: CASSQQGAGANVLTF.

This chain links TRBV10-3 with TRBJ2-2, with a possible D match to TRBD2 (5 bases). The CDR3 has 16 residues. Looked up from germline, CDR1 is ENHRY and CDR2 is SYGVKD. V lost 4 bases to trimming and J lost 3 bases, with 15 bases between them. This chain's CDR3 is CAISAVRGSDTGELFF. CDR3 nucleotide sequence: TGTGCCATCAGTGCGGTTCGGGGATCGGACACCGGGGAGCTGTTTTTT.

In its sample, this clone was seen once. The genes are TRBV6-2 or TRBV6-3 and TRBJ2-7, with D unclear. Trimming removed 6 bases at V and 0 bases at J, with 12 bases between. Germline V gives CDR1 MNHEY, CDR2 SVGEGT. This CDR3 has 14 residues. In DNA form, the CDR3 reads TGTGCCAGCAGCCCAGTGGGCCTCTCCTACGAGCAGTACTTC. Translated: CASSPVGLSYEQYF.

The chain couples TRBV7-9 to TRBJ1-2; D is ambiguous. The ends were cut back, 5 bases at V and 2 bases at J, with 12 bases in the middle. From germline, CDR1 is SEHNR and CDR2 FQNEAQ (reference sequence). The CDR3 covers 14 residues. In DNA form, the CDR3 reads TGTGCCAGCAGCCTACAGAAGGCGAACTATGGCTACACCTTC. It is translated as CASSLQKANYGYTF.

The chain's CDR3 is CASSLRGSPGANVLTF. The CDR3, as DNA: TGTGCCAGCAGCTTAAGGGGCTCCCCTGGGGCCAACGTCCTGACTTTC. J is TRBJ2-6 and V is TRBV7-9; weak D call: TRBD1 (5 bases). V was trimmed by 2 bases and J by 2 bases, leaving 10 bases between them. The CDR3 contains 16 residues. Per the germline V gene, CDR1 is SEHNR and CDR2 is FQNEAQ (reference sequence).

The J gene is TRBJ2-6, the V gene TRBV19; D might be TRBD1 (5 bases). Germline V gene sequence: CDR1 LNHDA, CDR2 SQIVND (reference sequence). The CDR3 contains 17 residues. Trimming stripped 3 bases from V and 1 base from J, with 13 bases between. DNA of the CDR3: TGTGCCAGTAGTATTATCGGACAAGTATCTGGGGCCAACGTCCTGACTTTC. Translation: CASSIIGQVSGANVLTF.

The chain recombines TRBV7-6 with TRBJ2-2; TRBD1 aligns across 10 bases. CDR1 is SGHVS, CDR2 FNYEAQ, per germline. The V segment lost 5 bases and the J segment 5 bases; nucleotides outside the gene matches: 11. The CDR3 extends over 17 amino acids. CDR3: CASSRAMTGGATGELFF. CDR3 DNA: TGTGCCAGCAGCCGAGCAATGACAGGGGGCGCAACCGGGGAGCTGTTTTTT.

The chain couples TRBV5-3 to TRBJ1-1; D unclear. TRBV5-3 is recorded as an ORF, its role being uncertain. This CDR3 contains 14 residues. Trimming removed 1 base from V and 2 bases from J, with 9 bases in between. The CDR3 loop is CARSLLQINTEAFF. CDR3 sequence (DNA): TGTGCCAGAAGCTTGTTGCAGATTAACACTGAAGCTTTCTTT.

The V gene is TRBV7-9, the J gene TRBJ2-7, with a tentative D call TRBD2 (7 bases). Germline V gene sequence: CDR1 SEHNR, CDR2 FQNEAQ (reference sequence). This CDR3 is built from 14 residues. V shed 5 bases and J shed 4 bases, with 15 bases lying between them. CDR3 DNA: TGTGCCAGCAGCCGCCCGGGGGGCCAGTACGAGCAGTACTTC. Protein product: CASSRPGGQYEQYF. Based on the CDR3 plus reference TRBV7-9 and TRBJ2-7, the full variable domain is DTGVSQNPRHKITKRGQNVTFRCDPISEHNRLYWYRQTLGQGPEFLTYFQNEAQLEKSRLLSDRFSAERPKGSFSTLEIQRTEQGDSAMYLCASSRPGGQYEQYFGPGTRLTVT.

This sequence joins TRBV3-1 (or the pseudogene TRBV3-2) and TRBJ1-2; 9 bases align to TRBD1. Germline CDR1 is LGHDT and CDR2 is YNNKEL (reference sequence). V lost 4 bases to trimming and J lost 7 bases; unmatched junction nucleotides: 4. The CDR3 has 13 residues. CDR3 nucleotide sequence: TGTGCCAGCAGCCTATCACAGGGGGCTGGCTACACCTTC. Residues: CASSLSQGAGYTF.

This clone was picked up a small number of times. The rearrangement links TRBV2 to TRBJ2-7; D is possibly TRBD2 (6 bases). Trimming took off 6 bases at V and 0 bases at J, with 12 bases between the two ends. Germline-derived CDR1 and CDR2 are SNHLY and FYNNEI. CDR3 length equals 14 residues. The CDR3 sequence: CASRGTGISYEQYF. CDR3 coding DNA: TGTGCCAGCAGGGGGACTGGTATCTCCTACGAGCAGTACTTC. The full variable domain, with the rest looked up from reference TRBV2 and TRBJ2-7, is EPEVTQTPSHQVTQMGQEVILRCVPISNHLYFYWYRQILGQKVEFLVSFYNNEISEKSEIFDDQFSVERPDGSNFTLKIRSTKLEDSAMYFCASRGTGISYEQYFGPGTRLTVT.

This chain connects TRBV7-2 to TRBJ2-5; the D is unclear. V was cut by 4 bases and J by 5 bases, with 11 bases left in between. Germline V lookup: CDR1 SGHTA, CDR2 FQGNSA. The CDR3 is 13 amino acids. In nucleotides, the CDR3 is TGTGCCAGCAGCTCCGGCCCGGAGGAGACCCAGTACTTC. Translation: CASSSGPEETQYF.

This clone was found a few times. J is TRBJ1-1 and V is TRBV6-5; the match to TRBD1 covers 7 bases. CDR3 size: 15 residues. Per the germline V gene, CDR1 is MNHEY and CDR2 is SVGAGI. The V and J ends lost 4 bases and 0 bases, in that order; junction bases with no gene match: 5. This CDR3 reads CASSLGTAVNTEAFF. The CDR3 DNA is TGTGCCAGCAGTTTAGGGACAGCAGTGAACACTGAAGCTTTCTTT.

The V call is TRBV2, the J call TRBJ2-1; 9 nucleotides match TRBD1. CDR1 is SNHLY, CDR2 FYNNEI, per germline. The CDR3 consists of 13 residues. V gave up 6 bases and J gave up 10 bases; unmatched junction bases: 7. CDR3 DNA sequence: TGTGCCAGCAGAGGACAGGGGTCAGGAGAGCAGTTCTTC. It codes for CASRGQGSGEQFF.

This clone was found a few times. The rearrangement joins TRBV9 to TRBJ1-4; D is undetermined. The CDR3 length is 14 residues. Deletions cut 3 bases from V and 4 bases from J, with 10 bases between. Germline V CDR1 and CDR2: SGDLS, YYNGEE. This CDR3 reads CASSDPGDNEKLFF. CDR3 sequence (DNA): TGTGCCAGCAGCGATCCGGGAGATAATGAAAAACTGTTTTTT. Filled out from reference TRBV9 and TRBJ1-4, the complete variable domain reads DSGVTQTPKHLITATGQRVTLRCSPRSGDLSVYWYQQSLDQGLQFLIQYYNGEERAKGNILERFSAQQFPDLHSELNLSSLELGDSALYFCASSDPGDNEKLFFGSGTQLSVL.

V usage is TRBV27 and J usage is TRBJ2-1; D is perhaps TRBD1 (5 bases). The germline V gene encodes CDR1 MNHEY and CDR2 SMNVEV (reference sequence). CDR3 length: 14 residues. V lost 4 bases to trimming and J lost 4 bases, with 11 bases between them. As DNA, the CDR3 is TGTGCCAGCAGTTATGATGGGGCATACAATGAGCAGTTCTTC. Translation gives CASSYDGAYNEQFF.

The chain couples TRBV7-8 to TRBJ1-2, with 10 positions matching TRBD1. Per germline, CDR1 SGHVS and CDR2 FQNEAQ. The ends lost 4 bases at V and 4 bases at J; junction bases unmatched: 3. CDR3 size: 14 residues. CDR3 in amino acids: CASSSRQGAYGYTF. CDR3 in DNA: TGTGCCAGCAGCTCTCGACAGGGGGCCTATGGCTACACCTTC.

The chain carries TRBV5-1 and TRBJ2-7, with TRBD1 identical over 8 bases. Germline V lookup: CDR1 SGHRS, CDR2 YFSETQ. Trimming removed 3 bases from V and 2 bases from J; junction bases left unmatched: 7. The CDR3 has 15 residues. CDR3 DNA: TGCGCCAGCAGCTCAACTCAGACAGGGGCCTACGAGCAGTACTTC. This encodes CASSSTQTGAYEQYF.

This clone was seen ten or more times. CDR3 amino acids: CAGSRAGNTGELFF. The CDR3 DNA reads TGTGCCGGTTCGAGGGCGGGAAACACCGGGGAGCTGTTTTTT. The chain combines TRBV19 with TRBJ2-2, with D possibly TRBD2 on 6 matching bases. The V and J ends lost 11 bases and 2 bases respectively, with 15 bases between them. CDR3 size: 14 residues. CDR1 is LNHDA and CDR2 is SQIVND in the germline V gene (reference sequence).

CDR3 in amino acids: CASSVGAGFRGANVLTF. CDR3 sequence (DNA): TGTGCCAGCAGCGTAGGGGCAGGCTTCCGGGGGGCCAACGTCCTGACTTTC. The chain recombines TRBV9 with TRBJ2-6; D not certain. CDR1 and CDR2 from the germline V gene are SGDLS and YYNGEE. Between the trimmed V and J ends, which lost 0 bases and 4 bases, there was a span of 14 bases. This CDR3 contains 17 residues. The full variable domain, completed using reference TRBV9 and TRBJ2-6, is DSGVTQTPKHLITATGQRVTLRCSPRSGDLSVYWYQQSLDQGLQFLIQYYNGEERAKGNILERFSAQQFPDLHSELNLSSLELGDSALYFCASSVGAGFRGANVLTFGAGSRLTVL.

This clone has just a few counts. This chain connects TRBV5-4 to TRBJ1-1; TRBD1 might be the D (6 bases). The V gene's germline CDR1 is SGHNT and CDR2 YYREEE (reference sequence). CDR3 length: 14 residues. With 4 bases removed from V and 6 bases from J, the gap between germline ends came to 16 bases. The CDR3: CASSRQERGAEAFF. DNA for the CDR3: TGTGCCAGCAGCCGACAGGAGAGGGGCGCTGAAGCTTTCTTT.

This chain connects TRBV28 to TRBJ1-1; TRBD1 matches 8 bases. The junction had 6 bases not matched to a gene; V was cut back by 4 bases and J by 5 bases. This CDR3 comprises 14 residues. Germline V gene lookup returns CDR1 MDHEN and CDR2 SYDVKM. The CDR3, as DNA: TGTGCCAGCAGTTCTCAGGGGGCAGGGACTGAAGCTTTCTTT. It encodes CASSSQGAGTEAFF. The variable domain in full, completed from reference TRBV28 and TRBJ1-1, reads DVKVTQSSRYLVKRTGEKVFLECVQDMDHENMFWYRQDPGLGLRLIYFSYDVKMKEKGDIPEGYSVSREKKERFSLILESASTNQTSMYLCASSSQGAGTEAFFGQGTRLTVV.